The 10 T cell receptor beta chains reported below all come from one sample, sequenced in a study of T cells in women clearing cervical HPV infection. Measured with immunoSEQ multiplex PCR; TCRdb has only the in-frame clones, and not every one. The sample has about 41,000 clones. Sequenced sample: blood buffy coat. The source of these receptors is a woman aged 18 to 75 with a cervical HPV16 infection that either progressed to CIN3+ or cleared (not recorded which).

A word on this clone: The CDR3 extends 3 residues past the end of the read, so its final part is completed from the germline J gene. The chain joins TRBV5-1 to TRBJ1-1, with D perhaps matching TRBD1 (6 bases). The CDR3 runs 14 residues. CDR1 is SGHRS and CDR2 is YFSETQ in the germline V gene. Trimming cost V 4 bases and J 1 base, with 11 bases left between them. This chain's CDR3 is CASSVDSRNTEAFF. The sequenced part of the CDR3 DNA is TGCGCCAGCAGCGTGGACAGTCGGAACACTGAA. The complete variable domain, with remaining parts taken from reference TRBV5-1 and TRBJ1-1, reads KAGVTQTPRYLIKTRGQQVTLSCSPISGHRSVSWYQQTPGQGLQFLFEYFSETQRNKGNFPGRFSGRQFSNSRSEMNVSTLELGDSALYLCASSVDSRNTEAFFGQGTRLTVV.

As concerns this clone: The read is 3 residues too short to cover the CDR3 end, so that end is filled in from the germline J gene. The chain joins TRBV19 to TRBJ2-1, with TRBD1 matching over 8 bases. Trimming took 7 bases from V and 7 from J; bases not matched to a gene: 12. The CDR3 length is 15 residues. Per the germline V gene, CDR1 is LNHDA and CDR2 is SQIVND (reference sequence). The sequenced part of the CDR3 DNA is TGTGCCAGTACCACCCGAGACAGGGGAAAAAATGAG. Encoded protein: CASTTRDRGKNE. Given in full, the CDR3 is CASTTRDRGKNEQFF.

Comments on this clone: Coverage ceases 3 residues before the CDR3 finishes, and the germline J gene fills in the end. The chain is built from TRBV10-3 and TRBJ1-4; 9 bases map to TRBD1. The CDR3 is made up of 15 amino acids. J lost 6 bases, V lost 6 bases, and 8 bases had no gene match. Per the germline V gene, CDR1 is ENHRY and CDR2 is SYGVKD. The covered CDR3 bases are TGTGCCATCAGCGGGACAGGGCAGAGGCATGAAAAA. This sequence encodes CAISGTGQRHEK. The entire CDR3 reads CAISGTGQRHEKLFF.

Regarding this clone: The sequenced fragment ends 3 residues before the CDR3 boundary, so the rest is inferred from the germline J gene. This chain joins TRBV19 and TRBJ2-1; 10 bases map to TRBD2. This CDR3 spans 17 amino acids. Germline V gene lookup returns CDR1 LNHDA and CDR2 SQIVND (reference sequence). V trimming: 4 bases; J trimming: 4 bases; junction bases outside the gene matches: 10. CDR3 protein: CASSTRLAGPIYNEQFF. The sequenced CDR3 bases are TGTGCCAGTAGTACCCGACTAGCGGGTCCTATTTACAATGAG.

Notes on this clone: The read is 3 residues too short to cover the CDR3 end, so that end is filled in from the germline J gene. The rearrangement uses TRBV7-2 and TRBJ1-3, with D unresolved. V shed 1 base and J shed 0 bases, with 7 bases lying between them. Germline V gives CDR1 SGHTA, CDR2 FQGNSA. This CDR3 has 15 amino acids. The part of the CDR3 DNA that was read is TGTGCCAGCAGCTTAGTGCAGTTCTCTGGAAACACC. Translating gives CASSLVQFSGNT. The full CDR3 reads CASSLVQFSGNTIYF. The full variable domain, completed using reference TRBV7-2 and TRBJ1-3, is GAGVSQSPSNKVTEKGKDVELRCDPISGHTALYWYRQSLGQGLEFLIYFQGNSAPDKSGLPSDRFSAERTGGSVSTLTIQRTQQEDSAVYLCASSLVQFSGNTIYFGEGSWLTVV.

Concerning this clone: The sequence runs out 3 residues before the end of the CDR3; the remainder is reconstructed from the germline J gene. The gene calls are TRBV18 and TRBJ1-1; 7 bases agree with TRBD1. CDR1 KGHSH and CDR2 LQKENI come from the germline V gene. CDR3 length equals 13 residues. With 5 bases clipped from V and 1 base from J, the junction kept 1 base outside the gene matches. Here the CDR3 reads CASSWDRNTEAFF. The CDR3 bases that were read are TGTGCCAGCTCATGGGACAGGAACACTGAA.

As to this clone: The read stops 3 residues short of the end of the CDR3; the missing end is completed from the germline J gene. J is TRBJ1-6 and V is TRBV20-1; TRBD1 is a possible D gene (5 bases). V lost 1 base, J lost 5 bases, and 9 bases lay in between. Germline assignment: CDR1 DFQATT and CDR2 SNEGSKA (reference sequence). CDR3 length: 14 residues. CDR3 DNA, as far as it was read: TGCAGTGCTAGAGGACAGACAGATAATTCACCC. Protein product: CSARGQTDNSP. The CDR3 as a whole reads CSARGQTDNSPLHF.

Points on this clone: Read data end 3 residues before the CDR3 end; the end is taken from the germline J gene. The chain links TRBV4-2 to TRBJ2-1; 9 bases match TRBD1. Germline CDR1 is LGHNA and CDR2 is YNFKEQ. The trim removed 4 bases at V and 2 bases at J, leaving 9 bases unmatched. CDR3 length equals 17 residues. Here the CDR3 reads CASSPTGTGNTYNEQFF. The sequenced part of the CDR3 DNA is TGTGCCAGCAGCCCTACTGGGACAGGGAACACCTACAATGAG.

As concerns this clone: The CDR3 is cut off 3 residues early in the read; its end comes from the germline J gene. The rearrangement links TRBV18 to TRBJ2-5; D not resolved. There are 15 residues in the CDR3. The V gene's germline CDR1 is KGHSH and CDR2 LQKENI. V gave up 4 bases and J gave up 1 base, with 13 bases separating them. The CDR3 loop is CASSQKRLIQETQYF. The part of the CDR3 DNA that was read is TGTGCCAGCTCACAAAAACGTCTAATCCAAGAGACC.

Concerning this clone: Read data end 3 residues before the CDR3 end; the end is taken from the germline J gene. The chain uses TRBV7-2 and TRBJ1-2; tentatively, D is TRBD1 (5 bases). The CDR3 has 15 residues. The germline gives CDR1 SGHTA, CDR2 FQGNSA. The DNA read from the CDR3 is TGTGCCAGCAGCTTAGTAGTCGCCAGGGCTGGAGGC. Amino acid sequence: CASSLVVARAGG. The full-length CDR3 reads as CASSLVVARAGGYTF.